The 26 T cell receptor beta chains reported below all come from one sample, sequenced in a study of T cell responses to AZD1222 COVID-19 vaccine. The assay was immunoSEQ multiplex PCR, and TCRdb's table has in-frame clones only and misses some. The sample carries some 150,000 clones, 90% to 95% recorded once. The sequencing here drew on peripheral blood, taken on day 0 of AZD1222 vaccination. The source of these receptors is an adult in good health.

The J gene is TRBJ2-3, the V gene TRBV11-3; 10 bases fit TRBD2. This CDR3 spans 16 amino acids. The germline gives CDR1 SGHNT, CDR2 YENEEA. With 4 bases clipped from V and 2 bases from J, the junction kept 6 bases outside the gene matches. CDR3 nucleotide sequence: TGTGCCAGCAGCTCCGGAGCGGGGGGGTACACAGATACGCAGTATTTT. Its translation is CASSSGAGGYTDTQYF.

CDR3 region: CATSRDRGGYGYTF. In nucleotides, the CDR3 is TGTGCCACCAGCAGAGACAGGGGAGGGTATGGCTACACCTTC. The V gene is TRBV15, the J gene TRBJ1-2; TRBD1 is a possible D gene (6 bases). V shed 0 bases and J shed 5 bases, with 10 bases lying between them. CDR1 is LNHNV, CDR2 YYDKDF, per germline (reference sequence). The CDR3 is 14 residues long.

V is TRBV7-6 and J is TRBJ1-2; D perhaps matches TRBD1 (6 bases). The germline V and J ends were trimmed by 2 bases and 5 bases, with 21 bases remaining between them. Looked up from germline, CDR1 is SGHVS and CDR2 is FNYEAQ. The CDR3 extends over 17 amino acids. The CDR3 nucleotides are TGTGCCAGCAGCTTAAGTCCCGAGGGGGTCCGCTTTTATGGCTACACCTTC. It codes for CASSLSPEGVRFYGYTF.

This rearrangement joins TRBV18 to TRBJ1-2; D unclear. The CDR3 runs to 12 residues. Trimming pared 6 bases from V and 6 bases from J, leaving 11 bases between. In germline, CDR1 is KGHSH, CDR2 LQKENI. CDR3 in DNA: TGTGCCAGCTCCACCCTCGGTGATGGCTACACCTTC. As protein: CASSTLGDGYTF.

This clone has a single count. The chain is built from TRBV19 and TRBJ2-1, with D possibly being TRBD1 or TRBD2 (5 bases each). The CDR3 consists of 13 residues. Germline V lookup: CDR1 LNHDA, CDR2 SQIVND (reference sequence). Trimming removed 2 bases at V and 8 bases at J, with 10 bases between. CDR3 sequence (DNA): TGTGCCAGTAGTATATTGAGGGGTGATGAGCAGTTCTTC. Its translation: CASSILRGDEQFF.

The genes are TRBV5-1 and TRBJ1-1; D is perhaps TRBD1 (5 bases). V was shortened by 3 bases and J by 3 bases, with 12 bases between the two germline ends. This CDR3 comprises 14 residues. Germline assignment: CDR1 SGHRS and CDR2 YFSETQ. Here the CDR3 reads CASSSPGSYTEAFF. CDR3 in DNA: TGCGCCAGCAGCTCCCCAGGGAGTTACACTGAAGCTTTCTTT.

The chain links TRBV7-9 to TRBJ1-2; 8 bases agree with TRBD1. V lost 8 bases and J lost 5; bases outside the gene matches: 7. This CDR3 has 13 amino acids. Germline V gene lookup returns CDR1 SEHNR and CDR2 FQNEAQ (reference sequence). The CDR3 spells CASHPGGAYGYTF. In DNA form, the CDR3 reads TGTGCCAGCCACCCAGGGGGCGCGTATGGCTACACCTTC.

Written as DNA, the CDR3 is TGTGCCAGCAGCAAATACGCCTACGAGCAGTACGTC. Translated: CASSKYAYEQYV. The rearrangement links TRBV21-1 to TRBJ2-7. TRBV21-1 is flagged as a pseudogene. This CDR3 comprises 12 residues.

The chain combines TRBV5-6 with TRBJ1-4; TRBD1 might be the D (5 bases). Trimming cost V 4 bases and J 8 bases, with 21 bases left between them. CDR1 is SGHDT and CDR2 is YYEEEE in the germline V gene. The CDR3 is made up of 16 amino acids. CDR3 amino acids: CASSGTDAGRGEKLFF. In nucleotides, the CDR3 is TGTGCCAGCAGCGGGACGGACGCCGGGCGGGGAGAAAAACTGTTTTTT. The variable domain in full, completed from reference TRBV5-6 and TRBJ1-4, reads DAGVTQSPTHLIKTRGQQVTLRCSPKSGHDTVSWYQQALGQGPQFIFQYYEEEERQRGNFPDRFSGHQFPNYSSELNVNALLLGDSALYLCASSGTDAGRGEKLFFGSGTQLSVL.

The rearrangement links TRBV3-1 (or the pseudogene TRBV3-2) to TRBJ1-6; D remains ambiguous. This CDR3 is built from 12 residues. V gave up 3 bases and J gave up 10 bases, with 7 bases separating them. CDR1 and CDR2 from the germline V gene are LGHDT and YNNKEL (reference sequence). The DNA of the CDR3 is TGTGCCAGCAGCCATTCCTGGTCACCCCTCCACTTT. Its protein is CASSHSWSPLHF.

V gene TRBV7-2 combines with J gene TRBJ2-1, with a tentative D call TRBD1 (6 bases). The CDR3 spans 13 residues. Germline-derived CDR1 and CDR2 are SGHTA and FQGNSA. Trimming removed 5 bases from V and 8 bases from J, with 13 bases in between. Here the CDR3 reads CASSVVQGYEQFF. Written as DNA, the CDR3 is TGTGCCAGCAGCGTCGTTCAGGGGTATGAGCAGTTCTTC.

V is TRBV27 and J is TRBJ1-6, with TRBD1 identical over 7 bases. The trim removed 6 bases at V and 9 bases at J, leaving 5 bases unmatched. Germline CDR1 MNHEY, CDR2 SMNVEV (reference sequence). This CDR3 has 13 amino acids. This CDR3 reads CASRNRGASPLHF. CDR3 nucleotide sequence: TGTGCCAGCAGGAACAGGGGTGCTTCACCCCTCCACTTT.

This chain links TRBV7-2 with TRBJ2-3, with 8 bases fitting TRBD2. The CDR3 runs 15 residues. Trimming removed 2 bases from V and 5 bases from J; junction bases left unmatched: 6. CDR1 SGHTA and CDR2 FQGNSA come from the germline V gene. The CDR3 loop reads CASSLSGSVLDTQYF. DNA for the CDR3: TGTGCCAGCAGCTTAAGCGGGAGCGTTCTAGATACGCAGTATTTT.

This chain uses TRBV29-1 with TRBJ2-1, with 8 bases identical to TRBD2. The CDR3 runs 15 residues. The V gene's germline CDR1 is SQVTM and CDR2 ANQGSEA. With V trimmed by 2 bases and J by 3 bases, 6 bases remained unmatched. CDR3 loop: CSVERREVGYNEQFF. CDR3 sequence (DNA): TGCAGCGTTGAAAGGCGGGAGGTGGGCTACAATGAGCAGTTCTTC.

The V call is TRBV6-1, the J call TRBJ2-1; no clear D. The CDR3 has 17 residues. V was trimmed by 0 bases and J by 0 bases, leaving 12 bases between them. Germline V gene sequence: CDR1 MNHNS, CDR2 SASEGT. This CDR3 reads CASSEALFSSSYNEQFF. Here the CDR3 DNA reads TGTGCCAGCAGTGAAGCCCTTTTCAGCAGCTCCTACAATGAGCAGTTCTTC.

The chain is built from TRBV29-1 and TRBJ1-2, with TRBD1 matching 7 bases. With V trimmed by 0 bases and J by 5 bases, 6 bases remained unmatched. The CDR3 is made up of 14 amino acids. Germline V gene data show CDR1 as SQVTM and CDR2 as ANQGSEA. The CDR3 region has the DNA TGCAGCGTTGAAGATCGGACAGGCGTTTATGGCTACACCTTC. Encoded protein: CSVEDRTGVYGYTF.

This clone was seen just once. The chain employs TRBV7-2 and TRBJ2-5, with TRBD2 matching 12 bases. The CDR3 contains 17 residues. V dropped 4 bases and J dropped 5; count of bases not matched to a gene: 11. Germline V lookup: CDR1 SGHTA, CDR2 FQGNSA. The chain's CDR3 is CASSSAPGLAGRETQYF. The CDR3 DNA sequence: TGTGCCAGCAGCTCCGCTCCCGGACTAGCGGGGAGGGAGACCCAGTACTTC.

The chain combines TRBV28 with TRBJ1-1; 7 nucleotides agree with TRBD1. The CDR3 spans 13 residues. J gave up 5 bases and V 3 bases, and 3 bases lay outside the gene matches. Germline lookup yields CDR1 MDHEN and CDR2 SYDVKM. DNA of the CDR3: TGTGCCAGCAGTTTCGGGACAGCGACTGAAGCTTTCTTT. It translates to CASSFGTATEAFF. Supplemented by reference TRBV28 and TRBJ1-1, the full variable domain reads DVKVTQSSRYLVKRTGEKVFLECVQDMDHENMFWYRQDPGLGLRLIYFSYDVKMKEKGDIPEGYSVSREKKERFSLILESASTNQTSMYLCASSFGTATEAFFGQGTRLTVV.

The V call is TRBV6-5, the J call TRBJ1-5, with TRBD1 as a possible D gene (5 bases). The CDR3 totals 13 residues. Germline CDR1 is MNHEY and CDR2 is SVGAGI. The ends were cut back, 6 bases at V and 4 bases at J, with 10 bases in the middle. The CDR3 loop is CASSVRENQPQHF. The CDR3, as DNA: TGTGCCAGCAGCGTCAGGGAGAATCAGCCCCAGCATTTT.

With respect to this clone: Other DNA sequences in the same sample also yield this CDR3. The rearrangement joins TRBV29-1 to TRBJ2-5, with D possibly called TRBD1 or TRBD2 (5 bases each). The V gene lost 6 bases and the J gene lost 1 base, with 12 bases spanning the gap. In germline, CDR1 is SQVTM, CDR2 ANQGSEA. The CDR3 is made up of 13 amino acids. The DNA for the CDR3 is TGCAGCGTGGACACGGGGCCCCAAGAGACCCAGTACTTC. Translated: CSVDTGPQETQYF.

The genes are TRBV28 and TRBJ1-1, with D maybe TRBD1 (6 bases). V was pared by 5 bases and J by 5 bases, with 9 bases between. This CDR3 has 12 residues. Germline CDR1 is MDHEN and CDR2 is SYDVKM. This CDR3 is CASSRGLTEAFF. As DNA, the CDR3 is TGTGCCAGCAGTAGGGGGTTGACTGAAGCTTTCTTT.

The chain couples TRBV19 to TRBJ1-2, with D possibly TRBD1 on 5 matching bases. V was pared by 3 bases and J by 3 bases, with 8 bases between. This CDR3 region has 13 residues. In germline, CDR1 is LNHDA, CDR2 SQIVND (reference sequence). The DNA of the CDR3 is TGTGCCAGTAGTATTGACAGTGACTATGGCTACACCTTC. Translation gives CASSIDSDYGYTF.

This chain connects TRBV7-3 to TRBJ1-1; no firm D call. In germline, CDR1 is SGHTA, CDR2 FQGTGA. The CDR3 consists of 13 residues. The ends were cut back, 5 bases at V and 6 bases at J, with 13 bases in the middle. The CDR3 coding sequence is TGTGCCAGCAGCCCCCCAGGAGTAGCTGAAGCTTTCTTT. This encodes CASSPPGVAEAFF. The variable domain in full, with the rest retrieved from reference TRBV7-3 and TRBJ1-1, is GAGVSQTPSNKVTEKGKYVELRCDPISGHTALYWYRQSLGQGPEFLIYFQGTGAADDSGLPNDRFFAVRPEGSVSTLKIQRTERGDSAVYLCASSPPGVAEAFFGQGTRLTVV.

The J gene is TRBJ2-2, the V gene TRBV27; D gene uncertain. The CDR3 is 14 amino acids. Trimming took off 3 bases at V and 2 bases at J, with 7 bases between the two ends. Germline V CDR1 and CDR2: MNHEY, SMNVEV (reference sequence). This chain's CDR3 is CASSFSVNTGELFF. In nucleotides, the CDR3 is TGTGCCAGCAGTTTCTCGGTTAACACCGGGGAGCTGTTTTTT.

The chain joins TRBV2 to TRBJ1-1, with TRBD1 as a possible D gene (5 bases). V lost 3 bases and J 1 base, leaving 12 bases between the germline ends. The CDR3 runs to 15 residues. Germline CDR1 reads SNHLY; CDR2 reads FYNNEI. In DNA, the CDR3 is TGTGCCAGCAGTGATGGTGGGCAGGGGAACACTGAAGCTTTCTTT. This gives the protein CASSDGGQGNTEAFF.

The rearrangement uses TRBV7-9 and TRBJ1-4; 8 nucleotides match TRBD1. The CDR3 runs to 14 residues. Germline values: CDR1 SEHNR, CDR2 FQNEAQ (reference sequence). V shed 5 bases and J 5 bases; nucleotides not matched to a gene: 4. The CDR3 nucleotides are TGTGCCAGCAGCCCGGCAGGGGGCAATGAAAAACTGTTTTTT. Its translation: CASSPAGGNEKLFF.